This TCR beta chain stems from a study of T cells expressing NK-cell markers (dated by TCRdb to 2019 to 2021). Regarding the study in general: Three sorted T-cell subsets (CD3+CD56+NKG2C+, CD3+CD56+NKG2C- and CD3+CD56-NKG2C+) from 7 to 9 donors had their TCR beta-chain repertoires profiled. Among the eight sequenced donors, only one was HCMV-seronegative, while the other seven were HCMV-seropositive. The eight sequenced donors were randomly selected healthy volunteers, three men and five women. Sequencing of the libraries produced 2 x 150 bp reads on Illumina HiSeq 2000/2500, MiSeq or NextSeq.

Sequencing took place on an Illumina HiSeq 2000. The TCR beta cDNA libraries were made using 5'RACE template switching, a step that added both a universal primer site and unique molecular identifiers. cDNA synthesis was primed from the TCR beta constant segment, followed by two successive PCR amplification steps. From the authors' description of their analysis: MIGEC was used to demultiplex reads and group the reads by UMI, and MiTCR was used to assemble and quantify clonotypes. Only TCR cDNA sequences supported by at least two reads were kept to exclude erroneous sequences. The tcR package was used for downstream repertoire analysis, and clonotypes were matched across fractions by CDR3 nucleotide sequence plus V segment. VDJmatch was used to annotate antigen specificity against VDJdb, with one amino acid substitution in CDR3 allowed. TCRdb reprocessed the reads and lists each CDR3 protein sequence as a single entry, with no DNA. What appears here as the V and J calls and clone size reflects TCRdb's work, not the paper's. The sample table records about 300,000 distinct CDR3 sequences. Roughly 4.2% of the sample rests with the top ten.

A commercial ELISA kit detecting HCMV-specific IgG in serum was used to determine HCMV serostatus. Ficoll density gradient centrifugation was used to isolate peripheral blood mononuclear cells from blood. Based on the germline V gene, the CDR1 and CDR2 sequences are LGHNT and FRNRAP. There are 17 amino acids in the CDR3, from cysteine to phenylalanine inclusive. DNA is not recorded here. Here is what the overall study found, with its caveats: Those dominant clonotypes were again the most abundant among CD3+CD56-NKG2C+ cells in several donors, at about 28.3-60.1%. It remained unclear whether the expanded NKG2C-expressing T cell clones were specific for HCMV antigens. In a handful of donors, the dominant CD3+CD56+NKG2C+ clonotypes were among the top 10 CD8+ clonotypes and accounted for roughly 1.0-8% of CD8+ T cells.

As concerns this clonotype: The antigen it binds to is not known.

The sequenced sample consisted of blood T cells: a sorted CD56 or NKG2C T cell subset, CD4+ or CD8+ T cells, or bulk PBMC T cells (not recorded which). This chain is built from TRBV12-5 and TRBJ2-1; TCRdb reports TRBD1, a call that lacks DNA to check it against. This receptor was obtained from a woman between 18 and 69 years old in good health. This receptor carries the CDR3 CASGLVRDGAPYNEQFF.